The 13 T cell receptor beta chains below all came from one sample that was sequenced in a study of blood T cell repertoires in COVID-19. TCRdb's table, derived via immunoSEQ multiplex PCR, lists solely in-frame clones and lacks some. The data contain around 19,000 clones, approximately 87% of them seen just once; the ten biggest clones take up 11%. The sequencing input was peripheral blood. These receptors were obtained from a human donor in a cohort sampled during active COVID-19.

This chain joins TRBV7-9 and TRBJ2-3; 8 bases line up with TRBD1. This CDR3 contains 14 residues. V trimming: 5 bases; J trimming: 8 bases; junction bases outside the gene matches: 9. Germline V CDR1 and CDR2: SEHNR, FQNEAQ (reference sequence). The CDR3 sequence is CASSPWDRRITQYF. DNA of the CDR3: TGTGCCAGCAGCCCCTGGGACAGGCGGATTACGCAGTATTTT.

The chain combines TRBV7-6 with TRBJ1-2, with TRBD1 as a possible D gene (6 bases). Germline V lookup: CDR1 SGHVS, CDR2 FNYEAQ. This CDR3 has 16 amino acids. Trimming took off 3 bases at V and 7 bases at J, with 21 bases between the two ends. The CDR3, as DNA: TGTGCCAGCAGCTTGGGTGACGGCGCCCCAGGGGCTGGCTACACCTTC. Amino acids: CASSLGDGAPGAGYTF.

The rearrangement joins TRBV29-1 to TRBJ1-1; D possibly corresponds to TRBD1 (6 bases). The germline V gene encodes CDR1 SQVTM and CDR2 ANQGSEA. Between the trimmed V and J ends, which lost 4 bases and 6 bases, there was a span of 18 bases. The CDR3 sequence is 14 residues long. CDR3 loop: CSVGLRGGAAEAFF. CDR3 nucleotide sequence: TGCAGCGTTGGCCTGCGAGGGGGGGCGGCTGAAGCTTTCTTT.

The V gene is TRBV4-1, the J gene TRBJ2-3; TRBD1 agrees at 9 bases. Germline V gene data show CDR1 as MGHRA and CDR2 as YSYEKL. The CDR3 consists of 14 residues. The J segment lost 4 bases and the V segment lost 2 bases, leaving 1 base of the junction unmatched. The CDR3 is CASSQRQGADTQYF. As DNA, the CDR3 is TGCGCCAGCAGCCAAAGACAGGGGGCAGATACGCAGTATTTT.

In DNA form, the CDR3 reads TGTGCCAGCAGCTTAACGGAGGCGGCTACAGATACGCAGTATTTT. It specifies CASSLTEAATDTQYF. The chain couples TRBV7-3 to TRBJ2-3; tentative D call: TRBD2 (5 bases). Germline CDR1 and CDR2: SGHTA and FQGTGA. This CDR3 has 15 residues. Trimming stripped 0 bases from V and 3 bases from J, with 10 bases between. The full variable domain, with the rest looked up from reference TRBV7-3 and TRBJ2-3, is GAGVSQTPSNKVTEKGKYVELRCDPISGHTALYWYRQSLGQGPEFLIYFQGTGAADDSGLPNDRFFAVRPEGSVSTLKIQRTERGDSAVYLCASSLTEAATDTQYFGPGTRLTVL.

In this sample, this clone turned up once. The chain employs TRBV4-1 and TRBJ1-4, with a tentative D call TRBD1 (5 bases). CDR3 size: 15 residues. Between the trimmed V and J ends, which lost 6 bases and 8 bases, there was a span of 19 bases. Germline loops: CDR1 MGHRA, CDR2 YSYEKL. The CDR3 bases are TGCGCCAGCAGACCCGAGGGGAGGATCATGGAAAAACTGTTTTTT. It codes for CASRPEGRIMEKLFF.

This clone was recorded once. The gene calls are TRBV28 and TRBJ2-7; 9 nucleotides line up with TRBD1. The CDR3 runs 16 residues. Germline V lookup: CDR1 MDHEN, CDR2 SYDVKM. The V segment lost 4 bases and the J segment 1 base; nucleotides outside the gene matches: 8. This CDR3 is CASSSASGQGSYEQYF. The CDR3 bases are TGTGCCAGCAGTTCGGCGTCGGGACAGGGTTCCTACGAGCAGTACTTC.

The J gene is TRBJ2-5, the V gene TRBV7-2; D gene unclear. Germline-derived CDR1 and CDR2 are SGHTA and FQGNSA. CDR3 length: 12 amino acids. V dropped 5 bases and J dropped 0 bases, with 4 bases sitting between them. In DNA, the CDR3 is TGTGCCAGCAGCCCGTACCAAGAGACCCAGTACTTC. It translates to CASSPYQETQYF.

The chain couples TRBV24-1 to TRBJ2-2; 9 bases agree with TRBD1. The junction had 7 bases not matched to a gene; V was cut back by 6 bases and J by 6 bases. This CDR3 contains 15 residues. CDR1 is KGHDR, CDR2 SFDVKD, per germline. The CDR3 bases are TGTGCCACCAGTCCCGGGACAGGGTTTGCCGGGGAGCTGTTTTTT. Translation gives CATSPGTGFAGELFF.

This chain links TRBV19 with TRBJ2-1, with 12 bases identical to TRBD1. The CDR3 sequence is 13 residues long. Germline trimming cut 6 bases from V and 13 bases from J; bases unmatched to any gene: 7. CDR1 and CDR2 (germline): LNHDA, SQIVND (reference sequence). Here the CDR3 DNA reads TGTGCCAGTAGGCCGGGACAGGGGGCGCGTCAGTTCTTC. Translation: CASRPGQGARQFF.

The chain recombines TRBV7-2 with TRBJ1-2, with TRBD1 matching 9 bases. Germline-derived CDR1 and CDR2 are SGHTA and FQGNSA. This CDR3 region has 15 residues. After removal of 7 bases from V and 0 bases from J, the junction contained 6 bases not matched to a gene. CDR3 in DNA: TGTGCCAGCAACATTAGACAGGGGGCTAACTATGGCTACACCTTC. Translating it yields CASNIRQGANYGYTF.

The genes are TRBV3-1 (or the pseudogene TRBV3-2) and TRBJ2-5; TRBD1 agrees at 11 bases. V shed 4 bases and J 5 bases; nucleotides not matched to a gene: 9. The V gene's germline CDR1 is LGHDT and CDR2 YNNKEL (reference sequence). The CDR3 is 16 amino acids. CDR3 loop: CASSPGGTGGRETQYF. CDR3 bases: TGTGCCAGCAGCCCAGGCGGGACAGGGGGTCGGGAGACCCAGTACTTC.

In nucleotides, the CDR3 is TGTGCCAGCAACAGACGCTCCTACAATGAGCAGTTCTTC. Residues: CASNRRSYNEQFF. The chain employs TRBV7-2 and TRBJ2-1; D unresolved. Trimming cost V 7 bases and J 0 bases, with 7 bases left between them. Germline lookup yields CDR1 SGHTA and CDR2 FQGNSA. This CDR3 is built from 13 residues.